Detailed here is one T cell receptor beta chain. Its antigen remains undetermined. Qualities for individual bases were not recorded, and no much larger clone is one base off. The V end loses 6 bases and the J end loses 0 bases, and a stretch of 11 bases separates them. The CDR3 sequence holds 15 residues, the cysteine and phenylalanine included. Only the CDR3 DNA stays, 45 bases, in frame from base 1. The germline V gene specifies SGHNT as CDR1 and YENEEA as CDR2. These data come from a study of blood T cell repertoires in COVID-19 (dated by TCRdb to about 2020). General notes on the study: Samples from collaborators originated in the United States, Italy and Spain and spanned both the acute and convalescent phases of COVID-19. The material from the prospective study consisted of cDNA or gDNA derived from T cells, B-cell-depleted T cells, or PBMCs. The dataset comprised deeply sampled blood TCRbeta repertoires from subjects exposed to, actively infected with, or recovered from COVID-19. The repertoires were released in a freely available public database meant as a resource for research on the immune response to SARS-CoV-2. The samples were drawn from the first 160 participants of the ongoing ImmuneRACE study and from over a thousand subjects provided by 6 global collaborators. A de-identified subject ID, COVID-19 status, age in years and sex were almost always included in the sample metadata. Where available, HLA class I and class II types were taken from metadata supplied by the sample provider and were not determined by assay-based typing.

The study at large found these results: How much clinical and demographic metadata was included differed by source and by participant, and the metadata was provided uncurated.

TCRbeta CDR3 regions were amplified from genomic DNA by means of the immunoSEQ Assay, a bias-controlled multiplex PCR. The original pipeline was this. Nucleated cell counts per sample were estimated from amplification of reference gene primers within the assay. To quantify the absolute abundance of each unique TCRbeta CDR3 rearrangement, sequence reads were collapsed and filtered. For each sample, productive Simpson clonality was calculated as the square root of Simpson's diversity index across productive rearrangements. The source is immuneACCESS, and TCRdb retained only in-frame sequences with V and J called. Part of the clones is not carried over; for the studies checked, unresolved V genes explain less than half of this, and the remainder is unexplained. Clonal size and the V and J genes are those of that table, whereas D and trimming came from the DNA. Here the sample has around 270,000 clones; roughly 84% occur a single time. The top ten hold approximately 14% of the sample.

One collaborating source in Seattle enrolled patients while the patients were actively infected and followed the patients over time throughout the course of disease. Collaborating institutions collected whole blood in K2EDTA tubes following their own protocols. For TCRbeta analysis, collaborator samples were shipped as frozen whole blood, as isolated PBMCs, or as DNA extracted from either sample type. Sequencing was performed on peripheral blood. Here the chain combines TRBV11-3 and TRBJ2-2; a tentative D match to TRBD1 spans 6 bases. The clonotype originates from a person aged 65-85 years with COVID-19, enrolled during active disease. The DNA is TGTGCCAGCAGTCTAACAGGGACGAACACCGGGGAGCTGTTTTTT. Translated, it reads CASSLTGTNTGELFF.